This is a list of T cell receptor beta chains from one sample in a study of T-cell reconstitution after alpha-beta-depleted transplantation in children. TCRdb reprocessed the PCR reads via MiXCR and lists one record per CDR3 protein. The top ten clones hold under 7% of a sample with some 530,000 distinct CDR3 sequences, about an eighth of them seen once. Specimen: PBMCs from the stem cell graft donor, collected from the stem cell graft. The receptors derive from a human donor who donated a stem cell graft to a child with combined immunodeficiency. Each CDR3 is given with its conserved first and last residue. A D gene is named only where the DNA matches it firmly. Clone size is stated in some rows and not others, as once, few, many or a class when expanded.

-	-	TRBV29-1	TRBJ2-3	CSVEGVSGPDTQYF	TGCAGCGTGGAGGGGGTTAGCGGCCCAGATACGCAGTATTTT
few	-	TRBV10-3	TRBJ2-3	CAISEVTGALSGTQYF	TGTGCCATCAGTGAGGTGACAGGAGCCCTCTCAGGGACGCAGTATTTT
few	TRBD2	TRBV28	TRBJ2-1	CASSLGDGGSGSYNEQFF	TGTGCCAGCAGTTTGGGGGACGGGGGGAGCGGCTCCTACAATGAGCAGTTCTTC
many	-	TRBV19	TRBJ1-1	CASSGSSVGTEAFF	TGTGCCAGTAGTGGGTCCTCGGTGGGTACTGAAGCTTTCTTT
many	-	TRBV9	TRBJ2-7	CASSEAIKTETYEQYF	TGTGCCAGCAGCGAAGCCATTAAGACAGAAACCTACGAGCAGTACTTC
many	-	TRBV12-3/TRBV12-4	TRBJ2-5	CASSLGDSRRETQYF	TGTGCCAGCAGTTTAGGGGACTCGAGGAGAGAGACCCAGTACTTC
many	TRBD1	TRBV12-3/TRBV12-4	TRBJ2-7	CASSFGTVSYEQYF	TGTGCCAGCAGTTTTGGGACAGTCTCCTACGAGCAGTACTTC
few	-	TRBV7-8	TRBJ2-3	CASSKWGGADLTDTQYF	TGTGCCAGCAGCAAATGGGGGGGGGCCGACCTCACAGATACGCAGTATTTT
many	-	TRBV20-1	TRBJ1-5	CSARTGGLNQPQHF	TGCAGTGCTAGAACTGGGGGCCTGAATCAGCCCCAGCATTTT
few	-	TRBV6-5	TRBJ2-3	CASSYDGSTDTQYF	TGTGCCAGCAGTTACGACGGGAGCACAGATACGCAGTATTTT
few	TRBD1	TRBV29-1	TRBJ2-5	CSVDGGQGAWETQYF	TGCAGCGTTGACGGGGGACAGGGGGCTTGGGAGACCCAGTACTTC
-	TRBD1	TRBV29-1	TRBJ2-7	CSVELRTGYEQYF	TGCAGCGTTGAACTTCGGACAGGCTACGAGCAGTACTTC
few	TRBD2	TRBV7-9	TRBJ2-1	CASSLASGVANEQFF	TGTGCCAGCAGCTTAGCTAGCGGGGTAGCCAATGAGCAGTTCTTC
few	-	TRBV28	TRBJ1-5	CASTHHGDSNQPQHF	TGTGCCAGCACCCACCACGGGGATAGCAATCAGCCCCAGCATTTT
few	-	TRBV6-1	TRBJ1-5	CASSERRDNRNNQPQHF	TGTGCCAGCAGTGAAAGGAGAGATAACCGAAACAATCAGCCCCAGCATTTT
-	TRBD2	TRBV5-1	TRBJ2-5	CASSGGLAGEIWETQYF	TGCGCCAGCAGCGGAGGACTAGCGGGAGAAATTTGGGAGACCCAGTACTTC
many	-	TRBV4-2	TRBJ2-7	CASSQVRGISYEQYF	TGTGCCAGCAGCCAAGTGCGAGGGATCTCCTACGAGCAGTACTTC
many	TRBD2	TRBV7-9	TRBJ2-7	CASRRGTSEKYEQYF	TGTGCCAGCAGACGCGGGACTAGCGAAAAATACGAGCAGTACTTC
few	-	TRBV6-2/TRBV6-3	TRBJ1-2	CASSLEESSFYGYTF	TGTGCCAGCAGCCTAGAGGAATCGTCTTTCTATGGCTACACCTTC
-	-	TRBV20-1	TRBJ1-4	CSAREIRGMSNEKLFF	TGCAGTGCTAGAGAAATTAGGGGGATGAGTAATGAAAAACTGTTTTTT
-	-	TRBV3-1	TRBJ2-2	CASRKAGSDTGELFF	TGTGCCAGCAGGAAGGCAGGGTCGGACACCGGGGAGCTGTTTTTT
-	-	TRBV6-6	TRBJ1-2	CASSYPQNYGYTF	TGTGCCAGCAGTTACCCACAGAACTATGGCTACACCTTC
-	-	TRBV9	TRBJ1-2	CASSVEGVYGYTF	TGTGCCAGCAGCGTAGAGGGGGTTTATGGCTACACCTTC
few	-	TRBV30	TRBJ2-1	CAWRYTSGEQFF	TGTGCCTGGCGCTATACGTCGGGTGAGCAGTTCTTC
-	TRBD1	TRBV20-1	TRBJ1-1	CSAFRITGVNTEAFF	TGCAGTGCTTTCCGCATTACAGGGGTGAACACTGAAGCTTTCTTT
-	TRBD2	TRBV15	TRBJ2-7	CATSPQRGVTYEQYF	TGTGCCACCAGCCCCCAGCGGGGAGTGACCTACGAGCAGTACTTC
-	-	TRBV6-5	TRBJ2-3	CASSYEMGGARDTQYF	TGTGCCAGCAGTTACGAAATGGGGGGGGCGAGGGATACGCAGTATTTT
many	-	TRBV5-1	TRBJ2-7	CASSPGLPHEQYF	TGCGCCAGCAGCCCGGGACTGCCCCACGAGCAGTACTTC
few	-	TRBV7-9	TRBJ2-3	CASSFRGFGTDTQYF	TGTGCCAGCAGCTTCCGGGGATTTGGCACAGATACGCAGTATTTT
-	TRBD2	TRBV20-1	TRBJ2-1	CSANLLAGGWSSYNEQFF	TGCAGTGCTAATCTTCTAGCGGGAGGCTGGAGCTCCTACAATGAGCAGTTCTTC
few	-	TRBV5-1	TRBJ2-1	CASSLARVRDEQFF	TGCGCCAGCAGCCTTGCCAGGGTTAGGGATGAGCAGTTCTTC
few	-	TRBV7-9	TRBJ1-5	CASSLGVRPQHF	TGTGCCAGCAGCTTAGGGGTTCGGCCCCAGCATTTT
-	TRBD1	TRBV15	TRBJ2-1	CATSRMGQGMEVFYNEQFF	TGTGCCACCAGCAGAATGGGACAGGGAATGGAGGTTTTCTACAATGAGCAGTTCTTC
-	-	TRBV6-5	TRBJ1-4	CASSDGLGLFF	TGTGCCAGCAGCGATGGCCTGGGGCTGTTTTTT
-	TRBD1	TRBV20-1	TRBJ2-1	CSARRDRGIYNEQFF	TGCAGTGCTCGCCGGGACAGGGGGATCTACAATGAGCAGTTCTTC
many	TRBD2	TRBV12-3/TRBV12-4	TRBJ2-1	CASSHSGTDNEQFF	TGTGCCAGCAGTCATAGCGGGACCGACAATGAGCAGTTCTTC
few	TRBD1	TRBV10-2	TRBJ2-7	CASSGWDRGDEQYF	TGCGCCAGCAGTGGCTGGGACAGGGGGGACGAGCAGTACTTC
-	TRBD2	TRBV4-3	TRBJ2-1	CASSQDSSGRSYNEQFF	TGCGCCAGCAGCCAAGACTCTAGCGGGAGGTCTTACAATGAGCAGTTCTTC
many	-	TRBV12-3/TRBV12-4	TRBJ2-1	CASSPPRARVYNEQFF	TGTGCCAGCAGTCCACCAAGGGCAAGGGTCTACAATGAGCAGTTCTTC
-	-	TRBV5-4	TRBJ2-1	CASSLGVEPIHEQFF	TGTGCCAGCAGCTTGGGAGTTGAGCCGATCCATGAGCAGTTCTTC
few	-	TRBV20-1	TRBJ2-7	CSAAGQVLWEQYF	TGCAGTGCAGCGGGACAGGTCCTCTGGGAGCAGTACTTC
-	-	TRBV7-9	TRBJ2-6	CASSKQVRGPANVLTF	TGTGCCAGCAGCAAACAGGTTCGGGGACCGGCCAACGTCCTGACTTTC
few	-	TRBV6-2/TRBV6-3	TRBJ2-7	CASSWAVTATQYF	TGTGCCAGCAGTTGGGCGGTCACCGCTACGCAGTACTTC
few	-	TRBV20-1	TRBJ2-7	CSARVDSSYEQYF	TGCAGTGCTAGAGTCGACAGCTCCTACGAGCAGTACTTC
-	-	TRBV7-8	TRBJ2-1	CASSRYGGGNEQFF	TGTGCCAGCAGCCGATACGGAGGGGGCAATGAGCAGTTCTTC
few	-	TRBV10-3	TRBJ2-3	CAISNTDTQYF	TGTGCCATCAGCAACACAGATACGCAGTATTTT
many	-	TRBV7-2	TRBJ2-2	CASSLSWYTGELFF	TGTGCCAGCAGCTTAAGTTGGTACACCGGGGAGCTGTTTTTT
few	-	TRBV20-1	TRBJ2-7	CSVFYPDYEQYF	TGCAGTGTTTTTTACCCCGACTACGAGCAGTACTTC
-	-	TRBV7-2	TRBJ2-7	CASSLDPRNHEQYF	TGTGCCAGCAGCTTAGATCCGAGAAACCACGAGCAGTACTTC
many	TRBD2	TRBV2	TRBJ2-1	CASSGWRERTNEQFF	TGTGCCAGCAGTGGTTGGCGGGAGCGAACCAATGAGCAGTTCTTC
-	-	TRBV12-3/TRBV12-4	TRBJ2-7	CASSLLGRDEQYF	TGTGCCAGCAGTTTACTAGGCAGGGACGAGCAGTACTTC
few	-	TRBV5-1	TRBJ2-7	CASSRSGSVWSYEQYF	TGCGCCAGCAGCAGGAGTGGGTCGGTGTGGTCCTACGAGCAGTACTTC
-	-	TRBV6-5	TRBJ1-1	CAINSRGLNTEAFF	TGTGCCATCAATTCCAGGGGTTTGAACACTGAAGCTTTCTTT
-	TRBD2	TRBV6-1	TRBJ2-7	CASRHFSGDNSYEQYF	TGTGCCAGCAGACACTTTAGCGGGGACAACTCCTACGAGCAGTACTTC
-	TRBD1	TRBV29-1	TRBJ2-1	CSVERQGVSNEQFF	TGCAGCGTTGAAAGGCAGGGGGTGAGCAATGAGCAGTTCTTC